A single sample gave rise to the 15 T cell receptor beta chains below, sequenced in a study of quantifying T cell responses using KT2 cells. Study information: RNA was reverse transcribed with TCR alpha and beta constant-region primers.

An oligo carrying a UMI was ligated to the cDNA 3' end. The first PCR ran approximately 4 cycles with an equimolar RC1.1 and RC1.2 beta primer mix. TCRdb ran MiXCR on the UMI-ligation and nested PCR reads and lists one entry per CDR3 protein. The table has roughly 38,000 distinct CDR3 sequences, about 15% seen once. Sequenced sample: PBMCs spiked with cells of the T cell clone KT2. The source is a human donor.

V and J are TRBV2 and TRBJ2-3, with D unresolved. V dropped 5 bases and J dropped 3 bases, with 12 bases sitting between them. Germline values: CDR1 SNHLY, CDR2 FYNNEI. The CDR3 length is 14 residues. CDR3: CASSFGWQTDTQYF. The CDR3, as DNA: TGTGCCAGCAGTTTCGGGTGGCAAACAGATACGCAGTATTTT.

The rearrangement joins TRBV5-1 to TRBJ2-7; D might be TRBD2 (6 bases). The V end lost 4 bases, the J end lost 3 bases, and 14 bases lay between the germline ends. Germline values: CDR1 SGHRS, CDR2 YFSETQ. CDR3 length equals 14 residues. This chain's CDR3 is CASSGGLSHYEQYF. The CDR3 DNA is TGCGCCAGCAGCGGAGGACTATCTCACTACGAGCAGTACTTC.

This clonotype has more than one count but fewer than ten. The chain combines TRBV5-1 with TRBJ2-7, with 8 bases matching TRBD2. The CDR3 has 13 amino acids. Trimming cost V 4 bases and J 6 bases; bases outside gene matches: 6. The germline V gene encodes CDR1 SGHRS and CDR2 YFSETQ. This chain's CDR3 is CASSPAGVGEQYF. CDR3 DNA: TGCGCCAGCAGCCCAGCGGGAGTTGGCGAGCAGTACTTC.

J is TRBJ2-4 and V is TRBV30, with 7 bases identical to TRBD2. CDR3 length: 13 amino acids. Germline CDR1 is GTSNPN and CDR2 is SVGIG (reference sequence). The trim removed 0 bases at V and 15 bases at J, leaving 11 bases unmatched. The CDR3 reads CAWSVNGLGVRYF. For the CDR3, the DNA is TGTGCCTGGAGTGTAAACGGACTAGGGGTCCGGTACTTC. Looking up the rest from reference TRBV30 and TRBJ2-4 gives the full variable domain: SQTIHQWPATLVQPVGSPLSLECTVEGTSNPNLYWYRQAAGRGLQLLFYSVGIGQISSEVPQNLSASRPQDRQFILSSKKLLLSDSGFYLCAWSVNGLGVRYFGAGTRLSVL.

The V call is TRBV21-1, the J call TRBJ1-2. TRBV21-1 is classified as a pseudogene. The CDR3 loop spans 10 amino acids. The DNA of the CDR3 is TGTGCCAGCAGAGACTATGGCTACACCTTC. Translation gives CASRDYGYTF.

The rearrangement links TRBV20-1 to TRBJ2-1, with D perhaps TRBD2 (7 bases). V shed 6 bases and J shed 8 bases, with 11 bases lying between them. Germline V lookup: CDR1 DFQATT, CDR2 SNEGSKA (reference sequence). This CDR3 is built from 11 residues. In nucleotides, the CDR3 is TGCAGTGCGGGAGGGGGACATGAGCAGTTCTTC. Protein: CSAGGGHEQFF.

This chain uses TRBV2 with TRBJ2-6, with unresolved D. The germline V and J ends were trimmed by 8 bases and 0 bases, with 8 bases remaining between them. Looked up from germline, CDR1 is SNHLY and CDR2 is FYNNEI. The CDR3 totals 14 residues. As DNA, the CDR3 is TGTGCCAGCGGGGTTCGCTCTGGGGCCAACGTCCTGACTTTC. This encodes CASGVRSGANVLTF.

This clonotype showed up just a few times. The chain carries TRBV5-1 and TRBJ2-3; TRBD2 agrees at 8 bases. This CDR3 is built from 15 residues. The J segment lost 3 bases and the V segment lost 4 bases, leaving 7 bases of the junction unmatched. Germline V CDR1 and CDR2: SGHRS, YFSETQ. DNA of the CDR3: TGCGCCAGCAGCCCGGGGGGACTAGGGACAGATACGCAGTATTTT. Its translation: CASSPGGLGTDTQYF.

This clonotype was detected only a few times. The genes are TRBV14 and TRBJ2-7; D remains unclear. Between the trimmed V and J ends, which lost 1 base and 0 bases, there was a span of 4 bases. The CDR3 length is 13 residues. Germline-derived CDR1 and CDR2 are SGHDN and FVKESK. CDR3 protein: CASSQGSSYEQYF. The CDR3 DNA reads TGTGCCAGCAGCCAAGGGAGCTCCTACGAGCAGTACTTC.

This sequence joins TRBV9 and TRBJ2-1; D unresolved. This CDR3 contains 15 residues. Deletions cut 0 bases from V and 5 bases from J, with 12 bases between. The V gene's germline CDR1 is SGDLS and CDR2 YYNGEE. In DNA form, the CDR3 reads TGTGCCAGCAGCGTAGCTCTGGAGAGGAACAATGAGCAGTTCTTC. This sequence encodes CASSVALERNNEQFF.

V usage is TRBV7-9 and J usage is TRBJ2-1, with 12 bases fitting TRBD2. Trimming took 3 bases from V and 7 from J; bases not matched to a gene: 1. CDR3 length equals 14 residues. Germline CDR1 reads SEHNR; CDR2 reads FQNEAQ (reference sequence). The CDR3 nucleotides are TGTGCCAGCAGCTTGACTAGCGGGAGTAATGAGCAGTTCTTC. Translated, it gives CASSLTSGSNEQFF.

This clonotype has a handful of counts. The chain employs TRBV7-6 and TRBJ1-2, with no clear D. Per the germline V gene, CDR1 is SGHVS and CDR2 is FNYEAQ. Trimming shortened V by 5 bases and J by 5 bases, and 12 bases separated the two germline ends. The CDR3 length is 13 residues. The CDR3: CASSRKKEYGYTF. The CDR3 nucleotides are TGTGCCAGCAGCCGAAAAAAAGAGTATGGCTACACCTTC. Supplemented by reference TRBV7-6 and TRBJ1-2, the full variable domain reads GAGVSQSPRYKVTKRGQDVALRCDPISGHVSLYWYRQALGQGPEFLTYFNYEAQQDKSGLPNDRFSAERPEGSISTLTIQRTEQRDSAMYRCASSRKKEYGYTFGSGTRLTVV.

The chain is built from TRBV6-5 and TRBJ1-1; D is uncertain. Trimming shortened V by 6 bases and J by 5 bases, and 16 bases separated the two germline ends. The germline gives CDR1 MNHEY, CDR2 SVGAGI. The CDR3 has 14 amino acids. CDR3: CASSLIGVGTEAFF. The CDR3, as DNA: TGTGCCAGCAGCCTCATTGGGGTAGGAACTGAAGCTTTCTTT.

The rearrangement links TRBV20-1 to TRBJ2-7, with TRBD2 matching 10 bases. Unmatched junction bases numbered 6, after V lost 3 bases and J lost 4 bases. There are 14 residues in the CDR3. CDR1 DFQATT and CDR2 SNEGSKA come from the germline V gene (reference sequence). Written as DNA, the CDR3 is TGCAGTGCTAGCCCGGGACTAGCGACGTACGAGCAGTACTTC. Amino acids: CSASPGLATYEQYF.

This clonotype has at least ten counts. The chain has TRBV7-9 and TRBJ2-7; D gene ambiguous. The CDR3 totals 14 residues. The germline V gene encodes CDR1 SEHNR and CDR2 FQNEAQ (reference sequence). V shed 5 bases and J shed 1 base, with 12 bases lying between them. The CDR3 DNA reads TGTGCCAGCAGCCCTCGGACGGCTTCCTACGAGCAGTACTTC. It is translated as CASSPRTASYEQYF.